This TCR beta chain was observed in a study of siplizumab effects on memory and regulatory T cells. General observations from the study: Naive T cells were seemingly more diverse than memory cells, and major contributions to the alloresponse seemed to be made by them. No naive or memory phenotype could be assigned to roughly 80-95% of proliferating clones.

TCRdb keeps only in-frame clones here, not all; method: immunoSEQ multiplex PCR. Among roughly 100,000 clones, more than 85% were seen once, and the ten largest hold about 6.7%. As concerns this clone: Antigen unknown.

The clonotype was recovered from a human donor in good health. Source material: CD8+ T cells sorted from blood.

The DNA of the CDR3 is TGCGCCAGCAGCCAAGATAGTAACACCTACGAGCAGTACTTC. Its protein product is CASSQDSNTYEQYF. The rearrangement joins TRBV4-3 to TRBJ2-7; D is uncertain. The CDR3 covers 14 residues. V lost 0 bases and J lost 2, with 8 bases in between. In germline, CDR1 is LGHNA, CDR2 YSLEER.